This T cell receptor beta chain originates from a study of human T cells and chemical hapten exposure. TCRdb re-derived calls from the RACE reads in MiXCR, one entry per CDR3 protein. The repertoire includes roughly 38,000 distinct CDR3 sequences, approximately 7.6% of them detected once, and about 1.2% sits in the top ten. Turning to this clonotype: Its antigen is not identified.

This sample's time point: pre-sensitization, week 0. Specified treatment: therapeutic diphenylcyclopropenone sensitization with weekly scalp DPC. Patients had alopecia, were aged 18 to 70, and were not pregnant. V was pared by 4 bases and J by 2 bases, with 8 bases of the junction left unmatched. This CDR3 contains 17 residues. Per the germline V gene, CDR1 is SGHAT and CDR2 is FQNNGV. Study-level findings and limits: Healthy people's immune response may differ from that of the donors, who had alopecia. TCRs at high frequency, those above 1 in 1000, did not change with DPC sensitization.

The gene calls are TRBV11-2 and TRBJ2-2; TRBD2 agrees at 9 bases. The source of this sequence is a woman between 45 and 60 years old with alopecia areata. Some clones in this sample may be carry-over from other donors' samples. The source material was whole blood, sampled in connection with sensitization to the hapten diphenylcyclopropenone (DPC). This CDR3 reads CASSSTTSGANTGELFF. DNA of the CDR3: TGTGCCAGCAGCTCAACGACTAGCGGAGCTAACACCGGGGAGCTGTTTTTT.